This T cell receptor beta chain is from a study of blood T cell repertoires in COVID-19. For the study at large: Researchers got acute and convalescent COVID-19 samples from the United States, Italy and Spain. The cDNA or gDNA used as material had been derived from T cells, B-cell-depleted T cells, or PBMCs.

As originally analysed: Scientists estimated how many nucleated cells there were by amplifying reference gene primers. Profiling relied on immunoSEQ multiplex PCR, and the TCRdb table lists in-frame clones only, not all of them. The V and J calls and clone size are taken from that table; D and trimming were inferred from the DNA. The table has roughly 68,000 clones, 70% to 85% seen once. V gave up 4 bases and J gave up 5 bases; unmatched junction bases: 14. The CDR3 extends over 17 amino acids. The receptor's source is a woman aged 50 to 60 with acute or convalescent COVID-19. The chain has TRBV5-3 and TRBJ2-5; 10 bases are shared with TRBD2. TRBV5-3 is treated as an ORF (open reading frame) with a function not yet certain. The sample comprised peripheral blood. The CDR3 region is CARSPESSGGPVETQYF. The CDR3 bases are TGTGCCAGAAGCCCAGAGAGTAGCGGGGGGCCGGTGGAGACCCAGTACTTC.